These 32 T cell receptor beta chains were sequenced from one sample in a study of blood T cells in healthy people across ages. For the second PCR, which ran for roughly 6 to 11 cycles, a sample-barcoded 5' primer and a J-beta primer mix were used. TCRdb reprocessed the 5' RACE reads via MiXCR and lists one record per CDR3 protein. Of hundreds of thousands of distinct CDR3 sequences in the sample, around 50% were seen once. Specimen: blood. Every receptor here comes from a middle-aged man in good health.

This chain links TRBV20-1 with TRBJ2-2, with D hard to call. Germline loops: CDR1 DFQATT, CDR2 SNEGSKA (reference sequence). V was cut by 0 bases and J by 2 bases, with 10 bases left in between. CDR3 length: 15 amino acids. This CDR3 is CSARDPYRNTGELFF. The CDR3 DNA follows: TGCAGTGCTAGAGACCCTTACAGAAACACCGGGGAGCTGTTTTTT.

This chain joins TRBV20-1 and TRBJ2-1; 12 bases are shared with TRBD2. The CDR3 runs to 15 residues. Germline loops: CDR1 DFQATT, CDR2 SNEGSKA (reference sequence). Trimming cost V 4 bases and J 9 bases; bases outside gene matches: 10. The CDR3 spells CSATPLAGGPREQFF. In DNA, the CDR3 is TGCAGTGCTACCCCCCTAGCGGGAGGGCCTCGTGAGCAGTTCTTC.

This chain connects TRBV6-2 or TRBV6-3 to TRBJ2-3; D possibly corresponds to TRBD1 (5 bases). Germline lookup yields CDR1 MNHEY and CDR2 SVGEGT. The CDR3 is made up of 15 amino acids. Trimming shortened V by 3 bases and J by 2 bases, and 12 bases separated the two germline ends. The CDR3: CASSYYRTDTDTQYF. In DNA form, the CDR3 reads TGTGCCAGCAGTTATTACAGGACGGACACAGATACGCAGTATTTT.

The V gene is TRBV5-1, the J gene TRBJ2-1; TRBD1 aligns across 7 bases. The CDR3 loop spans 14 amino acids. Germline CDR1 is SGHRS and CDR2 is YFSETQ. J was trimmed by 5 bases and V by 1 base; bases with no gene match: 3. Here the CDR3 reads CASSLITGDNEQFF. The CDR3 DNA is TGCGCCAGCAGCTTGATCACAGGGGACAATGAGCAGTTCTTC.

V is TRBV14 and J is TRBJ2-2; 10 nucleotides align to TRBD1. Germline lookup yields CDR1 SGHDN and CDR2 FVKESK. This CDR3 has 16 amino acids. Trimming at V came to 3 bases and at J to 4 bases, leaving 5 bases not matched to a gene. For the CDR3, the DNA is TGTGCCAGCAGCCACGGGACAGGGGCGGTCACCGGGGAGCTGTTTTTT. As protein: CASSHGTGAVTGELFF.

As concerns this clonotype: Germline and junction disagree at one end, which may indicate a read error. The gene calls are TRBV25-1 and TRBJ2-3, with D unclear. The germline V gene has CDR1 MGHDK and CDR2 SYGVNS. This CDR3 has 14 residues. CDR3 in DNA: TGTGCCAGCAGGGAATCATACGGCACAGATACGCAGTATTTT. As protein: CASRESYGTDTQYF.

This clonotype was seen repeatedly, ten times or more. The rearrangement joins TRBV5-1 to TRBJ2-7; D uncertain. V lost 0 bases to trimming and J lost 8 bases, with 9 bases between them. Germline-derived CDR1 and CDR2 are SGHRS and YFSETQ. The CDR3 has 12 residues. The CDR3 nucleotides read TGCGCCAGCAGCTTGGACCCCGGCAAGCAGTACTTC. This gives the protein CASSLDPGKQYF.

The chain employs TRBV7-2 and TRBJ2-1; TRBD2 matches 7 bases. The V segment lost 2 bases and the J segment 0 bases; nucleotides outside the gene matches: 16. There are 20 residues in the CDR3. Germline CDR1 is SGHTA and CDR2 is FQGNSA. CDR3 sequence: CASSLLPGGGLMSSYNEQFF. CDR3 nucleotides: TGTGCCAGCAGCTTACTGCCGGGGGGTGGACTTATGAGCTCCTACAATGAGCAGTTCTTC.

This chain links TRBV25-1 with TRBJ2-5, with D perhaps given as TRBD1 or TRBD2 (5 bases each). Germline CDR1 and CDR2: MGHDK and SYGVNS. The CDR3 spans 14 residues. V was clipped by 1 base and J by 4 bases, with 10 bases between them. The CDR3 loop is CASSEWGWGETQYF. CDR3 in DNA: TGTGCCAGCAGTGAATGGGGGTGGGGAGAGACCCAGTACTTC. Full variable domain (outside the CDR3, taken from reference TRBV25-1 and TRBJ2-5): EADIYQTPRYLVIGTGKKITLECSQTMGHDKMYWYQQDPGMELHLIHYSYGVNSTEKGDLSSESTVSRIRTEHFPLTLESARPSHTSQYLCASSEWGWGETQYFGPGTRLLVL.

The V call is TRBV6-1, the J call TRBJ2-7; 8 bases map to TRBD1. The CDR3 runs to 13 residues. Per the germline V gene, CDR1 is MNHNS and CDR2 is SASEGT. This chain's CDR3 is CAAGQVFSYEQYF. Written as DNA, the CDR3 is TGTGCTGCGGGACAGGTCTTCTCCTACGAGCAGTACTTC.

The V gene is TRBV2, the J gene TRBJ1-2; 7 nucleotides match TRBD1. The CDR3 consists of 12 residues. The junction had 7 bases not matched to a gene; V was cut back by 7 bases and J by 8 bases. Germline V gene sequence: CDR1 SNHLY, CDR2 FYNNEI. CDR3 DNA sequence: TGTGCCAGCAAGAACAGGGGACAGGGCTACACCTTC. Protein: CASKNRGQGYTF.

The chain carries TRBV6-1 and TRBJ2-4, with TRBD1 as a possible D gene (5 bases). The CDR3 covers 17 residues. Germline CDR1 MNHNS, CDR2 SASEGT. The V gene lost 4 bases and the J gene lost 0 bases, with 16 bases spanning the gap. The CDR3 DNA is TGTGCCAGCAGTGGACGGACAATAGGGCTAGCCAAAAACATTCAGTACTTC. Encoded protein: CASSGRTIGLAKNIQYF.

This chain uses TRBV15 with TRBJ1-1; D remains ambiguous. The CDR3 runs to 14 residues. With 3 bases removed from V and 2 bases from J, the gap between germline ends came to 10 bases. Germline V gene sequence: CDR1 LNHNV, CDR2 YYDKDF (reference sequence). The CDR3: CATSSGPANTEAFF. CDR3 bases: TGTGCCACCAGCAGCGGTCCAGCCAACACTGAAGCTTTCTTT.

This clonotype was counted a few times. The CDR3 DNA follows: TGTGCCAGCAGCCAAGAGAAGGGTGAAGCTTTCTTT. Protein product: CASSQEKGEAFF. This chain uses TRBV3-1 with TRBJ1-1; D not resolved. Trimming cost V 0 bases and J 7 bases, with 6 bases left between them. CDR3 size: 12 residues. The germline gives CDR1 LGHDT, CDR2 YNNKEL (reference sequence).

This chain links TRBV5-1 with TRBJ2-6; 8 nucleotides agree with TRBD1. CDR1 and CDR2 (germline): SGHRS, YFSETQ. Unmatched junction bases numbered 13, after V lost 3 bases and J lost 2 bases. The CDR3 sequence is 19 residues long. CDR3 bases: TGCGCCAGCAGCTGGGAACCCCGGGACAGGAGGCCTGGGGCCAACGTCCTGACTTTC. It is translated as CASSWEPRDRRPGANVLTF.

The V and J genes are TRBV11-3 and TRBJ2-6; 7 bases fit TRBD2. Germline V gives CDR1 SGHNT, CDR2 YENEEA. V was clipped by 11 bases and J by 1 base; unmatched bases: 8. The CDR3 is 15 amino acids. CDR3: CAAGQGGSGANVLTF. The CDR3 coding sequence is TGTGCCGCGGGGCAGGGAGGGTCTGGGGCCAACGTCCTGACTTTC.

The chain joins TRBV20-1 to TRBJ2-3; D could derive from TRBD1 or TRBD2 (6 bases each). Germline V gene data show CDR1 as DFQATT and CDR2 as SNEGSKA (reference sequence). Trimming shortened V by 3 bases and J by 3 bases, and 13 bases separated the two germline ends. This CDR3 contains 14 residues. The CDR3: CSASYGGGTDTQYF. DNA for the CDR3: TGCAGTGCTAGTTACGGAGGGGGGACAGATACGCAGTATTTT.

The V call is TRBV2, the J call TRBJ2-7; D is unclear. This CDR3 spans 12 amino acids. Germline V lookup: CDR1 SNHLY, CDR2 FYNNEI. V lost 3 bases, J lost 1 base, and 4 bases lay in between. CDR3 in amino acids: CASSEGSYEQYF. For the CDR3, the DNA is TGTGCCAGCAGTGAGGGTTCCTACGAGCAGTACTTC.

The chain's CDR3 is CASSPGTGSNEKLFF. In DNA form, the CDR3 reads TGTGCCAGCAGTCCCGGGACAGGGTCGAATGAAAAACTGTTTTTT. The chain has TRBV28 and TRBJ1-4; 9 bases map to TRBD1. The CDR3 loop spans 15 amino acids. Trimming at V came to 5 bases and at J to 5 bases, leaving 6 bases not matched to a gene. Germline CDR1 MDHEN, CDR2 SYDVKM.

To note about this clonotype: This may arise from a read error, as a much more abundant clone is one base away. The chain employs TRBV13 and TRBJ1-2; TRBD1 matches at 10 bases. Per germline, CDR1 PRHDT and CDR2 FYEKMQ (reference sequence). CDR3 length: 13 amino acids. CDR3 protein: CDSSQDRGDGYTF. The CDR3, as DNA: TGTGACAGCAGCCAGGACAGGGGGGATGGCTACACCTTC.

This chain uses TRBV3-1 with TRBJ2-1, with 14 bases identical to TRBD2. The CDR3 length is 17 residues. V shed 6 bases, J shed 2 bases, and the junction held 6 bases outside the gene matches. The germline gives CDR1 LGHDT, CDR2 YNNKEL (reference sequence). DNA of the CDR3: TGTGCCAGCAGGCGAACGGGACTAGCGGGGGCCTACAATGAGCAGTTCTTC. The encoded protein is CASRRTGLAGAYNEQFF.

This clonotype was seen more than once but under ten times. This rearrangement joins TRBV20-1 to TRBJ1-1; the match to TRBD1 covers 7 bases. With 0 bases clipped from V and 1 base from J, the junction kept 5 bases outside the gene matches. Per germline, CDR1 DFQATT and CDR2 SNEGSKA (reference sequence). There are 15 residues in the CDR3. As DNA, the CDR3 is TGCAGTGCTAGAGACCCTGGGACAGCGAACACTGAAGCTTTCTTT. Translation gives CSARDPGTANTEAFF.

The chain uses TRBV7-8 and TRBJ2-7, with TRBD2 matching over 10 bases. Per the germline V gene, CDR1 is SGHVS and CDR2 is FQNEAQ. V trimming: 5 bases; J trimming: 2 bases; junction bases outside the gene matches: 18. This CDR3 has 19 residues. This chain's CDR3 is CASSPDRLAGDQGTYEQYF. CDR3 DNA: TGTGCCAGCAGCCCGGACCGGCTAGCGGGGGATCAAGGAACCTACGAGCAGTACTTC.

In its sample, this clonotype was seen a few times. V gene TRBV3-1 combines with J gene TRBJ2-1; D unresolved. In germline, CDR1 is LGHDT, CDR2 YNNKEL (reference sequence). The CDR3 extends over 12 amino acids. The germline V and J ends were trimmed by 1 base and 7 bases, with 5 bases remaining between them. In DNA form, the CDR3 reads TGTGCCAGCAGCCAAGCCCCAAATGAGCAGTTCTTC. Protein product: CASSQAPNEQFF.

This chain uses TRBV15 with TRBJ2-4; D gene ambiguous. The J call may be in error: the DNA end matches TRBJ2-7 better. The CDR3 length is 11 residues. In germline, CDR1 is LNHNV, CDR2 YYDKDF (reference sequence). The CDR3 is CATSDWNEQYF. CDR3 nucleotide sequence: TGTGCCACCAGCGACTGGAACGAGCAGTACTTC.

A few counts support this clonotype. This chain connects TRBV20-1 to TRBJ1-2; perhaps TRBD1 as D (5 bases). Trimming pared 4 bases from V and 4 bases from J, leaving 10 bases between. Germline V gives CDR1 DFQATT, CDR2 SNEGSKA (reference sequence). The CDR3 runs 12 residues. DNA for the CDR3: TGCAGTGCTACTTACAGGACCTATGGCTACACCTTC. Encoded protein: CSATYRTYGYTF.

This rearrangement joins TRBV7-9 to TRBJ1-1, with 9 bases identical to TRBD1. Unmatched junction bases numbered 9, after V lost 2 bases and J lost 8 bases. CDR1 is SEHNR, CDR2 FQNEAQ, per germline (reference sequence). The CDR3 is made up of 15 amino acids. The DNA of the CDR3 is TGTGCCAGCAGCTTAAACAGGGGGCGCGGGGCGGAAGCTTTCTTT. This sequence encodes CASSLNRGRGAEAFF.

This chain joins TRBV20-1 and TRBJ2-7, with 8 bases fitting TRBD2. J gave up 3 bases and V 3 bases, and 4 bases lay outside the gene matches. Germline V gene sequence: CDR1 DFQATT, CDR2 SNEGSKA (reference sequence). The CDR3 extends over 13 amino acids. CDR3 region: CSARTGGFYEQYF. The CDR3, as DNA: TGCAGTGCTAGGACGGGGGGGTTCTACGAGCAGTACTTC.

This clonotype was seen only a few times. The chain has TRBV5-5 and TRBJ2-4; TRBD1 is a possible D gene (5 bases). The V gene lost 0 bases and the J gene lost 1 base, with 11 bases spanning the gap. Germline CDR1 is SGHKS and CDR2 is YYEKEE (reference sequence). This CDR3 comprises 16 residues. This CDR3 reads CASSLVSGLAKNIQYF. The CDR3 DNA sequence: TGTGCCAGCAGCTTGGTGTCAGGGTTGGCCAAAAACATTCAGTACTTC.

The genes are TRBV9 and TRBJ2-3; 11 bases are shared with TRBD2. Germline V gene data show CDR1 as SGDLS and CDR2 as YYNGEE. The CDR3 loop spans 17 amino acids. V lost 4 bases, J lost 4 bases, and 11 bases stayed unmatched. The CDR3 sequence is CASSPGTSGPPPDTQYF. The CDR3 nucleotides are TGTGCCAGCAGCCCCGGGACTAGCGGCCCCCCACCAGATACGCAGTATTTT.

This clonotype came up once. This sequence joins TRBV6-5 and TRBJ1-4, with 7 nucleotides matching TRBD1. V dropped 6 bases and J dropped 8; count of bases not matched to a gene: 12. Germline-derived CDR1 and CDR2 are MNHEY and SVGAGI. The CDR3 spans 15 residues. The chain's CDR3 is CASRSQQGNREKLFF. The CDR3 region has the DNA TGTGCCAGCAGATCTCAACAGGGGAACCGAGAAAAACTGTTTTTT.

The rearrangement links TRBV7-3 to TRBJ1-1; no clear D gene. This CDR3 spans 15 amino acids. Germline values: CDR1 SGHTA, CDR2 FQGTGA. V shed 0 bases and J shed 0 bases, with 8 bases lying between them. The CDR3 nucleotides are TGTGCCAGCAGCTTAACAGGCATAATGAACACTGAAGCTTTCTTT. The encoded protein is CASSLTGIMNTEAFF.